This T cell receptor beta chain was captured by sequencing in a study of CD8+CD57+ T cells in acquired aplastic anemia. Study at large: DNA from sorted CD4+ and CD8+ cells averaged roughly 3.2 ug.

Study observations and caveats: Around 27 sequences, all CD8+ CDR3, were shared between patients and controls.

Details on this clonotype: Its antigen remains unidentified.

Researchers used genomic DNA as the template to profile TCR beta VDJ and CDR3. TCRdb itself ran the reads through MiXCR, one entry per CDR3 protein. The sample consists of under 200,000 distinct CDR3 sequences, 50% to 75% of them appearing once. Sequencing was carried out using sorted CD4+, CD8+, or CD8+CD57+ T cells (not recorded which) from PBMCs. This receptor was taken from a human donor with severe aplastic anemia or a healthy control (not recorded which).

CDR3 DNA: TGTGCCAGCAGCCGCTCGGTTGGTACCCAAGAGACCCAGTACTTC. This encodes CASSRSVGTQETQYF. The chain couples TRBV7-6 to TRBJ2-5; D not certain. The length of the CDR3 is 15 residues. Trimming cost V 5 bases and J 1 base, with 14 bases left between them. Germline assignment: CDR1 SGHVS and CDR2 FNYEAQ.